This T cell receptor beta chain was sequenced during a study of identical twins. Germline V CDR1 and CDR2: MNHNS, SASEGT. The CDR3 consists of 14 residues. V lost 2 bases and J lost 7, with 14 bases in between. TCRdb redid the calling of the 5' RACE reads with MiXCR, one entry per CDR3 protein. In the table there are about 470,000 distinct CDR3 sequences, roughly a quarter of which are singletons. The same sample was also used in a study of T cells expressing NK-cell markers. In that study: In 5 or 6 donors, dominant NKG2C+ clonotypes were roughly 1.0-7.0% of CD8+ T cells. The CD3+CD56-NKG2C+ fraction of a handful of donors was likewise dominated by these clonotypes.

V usage is TRBV6-1 and J usage is TRBJ1-1; TRBD1 might be the D (5 bases). Specimen: CD4+ T cells sorted from blood. This clonotype was sampled from a young woman in good health. The CDR3 loop reads CASSERGLGREAFF. The CDR3 DNA reads TGTGCCAGCAGTGAAAGAGGGTTGGGACGTGAAGCTTTCTTT.